One T cell receptor beta chain is described in this entry. The data originate from a study of technical replicates of blood from a handful of donors. Assay: immunoSEQ multiplex PCR; the TCRdb copy retains only in-frame clones and omits some. The sample consists of 55,000 to 70,000 clones, more than 75% of them appearing once. Trimming stripped 0 bases from V and 4 bases from J, with 10 bases between. The CDR3 extends over 14 amino acids. Germline V gene lookup returns CDR1 MGHRA and CDR2 YSYEKL. The sequencing input was PBMCs. The chain employs TRBV4-1 and TRBJ2-7, with D perhaps matching TRBD2 (5 bases). The receptor was derived from a human donor in good health. Some clones in this sample may be carry-over from other donors' samples. CDR3 nucleotide sequence: TGCGCCAGCAGCCAAGATCGGGGAGTGTACGAGCAGTACTTC. Its protein is CASSQDRGVYEQYF.